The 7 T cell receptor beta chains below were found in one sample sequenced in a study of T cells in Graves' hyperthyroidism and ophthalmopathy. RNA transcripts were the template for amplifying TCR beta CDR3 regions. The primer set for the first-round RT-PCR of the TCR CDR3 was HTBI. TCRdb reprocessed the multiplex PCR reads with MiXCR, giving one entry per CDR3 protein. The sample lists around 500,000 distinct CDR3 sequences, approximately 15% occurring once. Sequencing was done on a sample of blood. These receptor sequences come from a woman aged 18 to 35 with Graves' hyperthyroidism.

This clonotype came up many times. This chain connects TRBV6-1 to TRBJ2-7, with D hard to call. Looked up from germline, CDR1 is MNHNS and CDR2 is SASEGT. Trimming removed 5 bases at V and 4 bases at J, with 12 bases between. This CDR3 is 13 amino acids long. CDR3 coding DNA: TGTGCCAGCAGTTCCGGAAATCGTTACGAGCAGTACGTC. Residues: CASSSGNRYEQYV.

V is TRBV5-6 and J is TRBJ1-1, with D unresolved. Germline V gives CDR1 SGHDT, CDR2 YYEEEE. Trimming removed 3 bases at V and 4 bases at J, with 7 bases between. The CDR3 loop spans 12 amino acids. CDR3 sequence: CASSWRFTEAFF. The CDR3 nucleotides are TGTGCCAGCAGCTGGAGATTCACTGAAGCTTTCTTT.

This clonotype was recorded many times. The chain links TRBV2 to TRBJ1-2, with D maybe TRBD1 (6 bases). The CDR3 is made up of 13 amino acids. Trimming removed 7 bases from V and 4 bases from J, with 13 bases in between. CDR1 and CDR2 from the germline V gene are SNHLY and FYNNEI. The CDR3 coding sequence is TGTGCCAGCAACTTAATGACAGGCTATGGCTACACCTTC. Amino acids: CASNLMTGYGYTF.

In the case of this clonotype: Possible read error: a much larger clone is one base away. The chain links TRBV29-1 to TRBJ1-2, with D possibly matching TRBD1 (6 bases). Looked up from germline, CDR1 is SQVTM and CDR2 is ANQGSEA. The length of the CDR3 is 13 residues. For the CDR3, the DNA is TGCAGCGGGGACGAGGACAGTAACTCTGGCTACACCTTC. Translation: CSGDEDSNSGYTF. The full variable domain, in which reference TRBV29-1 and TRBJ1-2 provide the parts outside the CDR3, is SAVISQKPSRDICQRGTSLTIQCQVDSQVTMMFWYRQQPGQSLTLIATANQGSEATYESGFVIDKFPISRPNLTFSTLTVSNMSPEDSSIYLCSGDEDSNSGYTFGSGTRLTVV.

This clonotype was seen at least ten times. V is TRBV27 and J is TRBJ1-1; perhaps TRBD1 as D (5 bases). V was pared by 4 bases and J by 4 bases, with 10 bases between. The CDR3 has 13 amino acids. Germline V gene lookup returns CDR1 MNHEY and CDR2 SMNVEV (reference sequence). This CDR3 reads CASSWRQGTEAFF. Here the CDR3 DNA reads TGTGCCAGCAGTTGGCGTCAGGGCACTGAAGCTTTCTTT.

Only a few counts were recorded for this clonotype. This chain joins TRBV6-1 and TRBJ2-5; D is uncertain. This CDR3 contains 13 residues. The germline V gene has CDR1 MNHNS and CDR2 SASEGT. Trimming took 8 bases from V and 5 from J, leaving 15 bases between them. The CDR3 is CASYSGSGETQYF. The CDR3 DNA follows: TGTGCCAGCTACTCCGGGTCGGGTGAGACCCAGTACTTC.

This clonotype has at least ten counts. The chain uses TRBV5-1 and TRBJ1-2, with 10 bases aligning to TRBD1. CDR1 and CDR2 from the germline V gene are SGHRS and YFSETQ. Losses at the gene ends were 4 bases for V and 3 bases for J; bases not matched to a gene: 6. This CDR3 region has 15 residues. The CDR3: CASSPGTGVYYGYTF. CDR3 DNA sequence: TGCGCCAGCAGCCCCGGGACAGGGGTCTACTATGGCTACACCTTC.